The clone carrying this T cell receptor beta chain came up once. Its cognate antigen is unknown. The data belong to a study of cytotoxic CD8 clonotypes in ibrutinib-treated CLL. Study-wide findings and caveats: Clonality increased with ibrutinib response but returned toward baseline at progression.

Profiling relied on immunoSEQ multiplex PCR, and the TCRdb table lists in-frame clones only, not all of them. The sample holds about 76,000 clones, around 84% seen once. About 2 micrograms of genomic DNA, which was extracted from cryopreserved PBMCs, served as the material used for the TCR beta libraries. The clonotype was recovered from a human donor with chronic lymphocytic leukemia. Here the sequenced sample was PBMCs, taken before ibrutinib treatment.

The CDR3 is CASRAPENYGYTF. The CDR3 nucleotides read TGTGCCAGCAGGGCCCCGGAAAACTATGGCTACACCTTC. The chain joins TRBV27 to TRBJ1-2; D ambiguous. CDR1 and CDR2 (germline): MNHEY, SMNVEV (reference sequence). V was clipped by 6 bases and J by 2 bases, with 10 bases between them. CDR3 length: 13 residues.